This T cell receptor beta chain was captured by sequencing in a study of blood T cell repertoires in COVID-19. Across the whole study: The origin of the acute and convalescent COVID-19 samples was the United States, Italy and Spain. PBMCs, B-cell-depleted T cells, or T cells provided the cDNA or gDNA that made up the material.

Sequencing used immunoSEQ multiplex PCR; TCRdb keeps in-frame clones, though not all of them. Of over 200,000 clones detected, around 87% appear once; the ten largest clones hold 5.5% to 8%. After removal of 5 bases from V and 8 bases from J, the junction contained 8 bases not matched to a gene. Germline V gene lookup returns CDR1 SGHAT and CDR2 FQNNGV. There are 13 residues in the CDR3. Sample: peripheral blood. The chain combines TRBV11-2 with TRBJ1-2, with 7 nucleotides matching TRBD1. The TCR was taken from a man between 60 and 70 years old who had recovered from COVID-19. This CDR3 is CASSPDRPGGYTF. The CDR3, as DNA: TGTGCCAGCAGCCCGGACAGGCCGGGCGGCTACACCTTC. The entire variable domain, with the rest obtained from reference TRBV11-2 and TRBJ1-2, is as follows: EAGVAQSPRYKIIEKRQSVAFWCNPISGHATLYWYQQILGQGPKLLIQFQNNGVVDDSQLPKDRFSAERLKGVDSTLKIQPAKLEDSAVYLCASSPDRPGGYTFGSGTRLTVV.